The entry that follows covers one T cell receptor beta chain sequence. The data are from a study of blood T cell repertoires in COVID-19. About the research overall: The United States, Italy and Spain supplied acute and convalescent COVID-19 samples.

Authors' methods: Nucleated cell number was recorded as an estimate derived from reference gene primer amplification. Only in-frame clones appear in the TCRdb table, and some are missing; sequencing was by immunoSEQ multiplex PCR. D and trimming come from the DNA, and the V and J calls and clone size come from that table. The data hold under 100,000 clones, with around 90% observed a single time. Germline V gives CDR1 SNHLY, CDR2 FYNNEI. The CDR3 extends over 17 amino acids. With V trimmed by 6 bases and J by 7 bases, 10 bases remained unmatched. The origin of this receptor is a man aged 25 to 45 with acute or convalescent COVID-19. The sequenced sample consisted of peripheral blood. The V and J genes are TRBV2 and TRBJ2-2, with TRBD2 identical over 14 bases. Here the CDR3 DNA reads TGTGCCAGCAGAAGGACTAGCGGGAGGCCCGGGGGCGGGGAGCTGTTTTTT. This gives the protein CASRRTSGRPGGGELFF. The whole variable domain, remainder taken from reference TRBV2 and TRBJ2-2, is EPEVTQTPSHQVTQMGQEVILRCVPISNHLYFYWYRQILGQKVEFLVSFYNNEISEKSEIFDDQFSVERPDGSNFTLKIRSTKLEDSAMYFCASRRTSGRPGGGELFFGEGSRLTVL.